The clone carrying this T cell receptor beta chain came up a few times. Its specificity is not known. The sample originates from a study of T-cell memory formation after mild COVID-19. As for the study in general: TCR clusters were largely donor specific.

Study observations and caveats: Contracting clones, day 15 to 85, had balanced CD4/CD8, and later expanders favored CD4+. Second-wave clones with a day 37 peak had unconfirmed SARS-CoV-2 specificity.

TCRdb reprocessed the 5' RACE reads via MiXCR and lists one record per CDR3 protein. The table lists roughly 450,000 distinct CDR3 sequences, about 18% of them singletons, with about 12% in the top ten. The sample was PBMCs or a T cell subset sorted from them (not recorded which). This receptor was taken from an adult woman who had mild COVID-19 (a few samples of this study predate the infection). Cell type and time point are not known.

Here the CDR3 DNA reads TGTGCCAGCAGACGCGACAGGGGTCTTACGAACACTGAAGCTTTCTTT. As protein: CASRRDRGLTNTEAFF. The rearrangement uses TRBV6-5 and TRBJ1-1, with 8 bases that match TRBD1. The CDR3 runs to 16 residues. CDR1 MNHEY and CDR2 SVGAGI come from the germline V gene. V lost 6 bases, J lost 1 base, and 10 bases stayed unmatched.